Below, 10 T cell receptor beta chains from the same sample are listed, as sequenced in a study of shared clonotypes between healthy human individuals (TCRdb year 2020). The library was prepared using the immunoSEQ multiplex PCR assay. The table comes from immuneACCESS by way of TCRdb, which keeps in-frame sequences with V and J called. Part of the clones is missing from these tables; in studies checked, under half for an unresolved V gene and the rest for unknown reasons. The sample table holds fewer than 650,000 clones, of which 76% were seen once. The ten biggest clones cover 10% to 15% of the sample. Sequenced sample: PBMCs. These receptors were obtained from a woman between 40 and 55 years old in good health. Some clones in this sample may be carry-over from other donors' samples.

The chain links TRBV5-4 to TRBJ2-3; tentatively, D is TRBD1 or TRBD2 (6 bases each). This CDR3 is built from 16 residues. Between the trimmed V and J ends, which lost 1 base and 8 bases, there was a span of 20 bases. Germline values: CDR1 SGHNT, CDR2 YYREEE (reference sequence). The CDR3 coding sequence is TGTGCCAGCAGCTTGATGGGGGGCGCTTCGGCAGGTACGCAGTATTTT. Its translation is CASSLMGGASAGTQYF.

The V gene is TRBV25-1, the J gene TRBJ1-4; TRBD1 is a possible D gene (5 bases). The CDR3 consists of 16 residues. V lost 1 base and J lost 8, with 17 bases in between. The V gene's germline CDR1 is MGHDK and CDR2 SYGVNS. CDR3 protein: CASSEFYDSFPEKLFF. The CDR3, as DNA: TGTGCCAGCAGTGAATTTTACGACAGTTTCCCCGAAAAACTGTTTTTT.

This clone was recorded a few times. J is TRBJ2-2 and V is TRBV9, with D uncertain. The V gene's germline CDR1 is SGDLS and CDR2 YYNGEE. This CDR3 region has 14 residues. Trimming removed 3 bases at V and 5 bases at J, with 11 bases between. The CDR3 loop reads CASSELKATGELFF. The DNA of the CDR3 is TGTGCCAGCAGCGAGCTGAAAGCGACCGGGGAGCTGTTTTTT. Full variable domain (missing parts from reference TRBV9 and TRBJ2-2): DSGVTQTPKHLITATGQRVTLRCSPRSGDLSVYWYQQSLDQGLQFLIQYYNGEERAKGNILERFSAQQFPDLHSELNLSSLELGDSALYFCASSELKATGELFFGEGSRLTVL.

The chain combines TRBV5-4 with TRBJ1-2; 7 bases match TRBD1. The CDR3 has 15 residues. Germline CDR1 and CDR2: SGHNT and YYREEE (reference sequence). The junction had 8 bases not matched to a gene; V was cut back by 2 bases and J by 4 bases. CDR3 protein: CASSFRQGNFYGYTF. As DNA, the CDR3 is TGTGCCAGCAGCTTCAGACAGGGTAACTTCTATGGCTACACCTTC.

The rearrangement links TRBV11-2 to TRBJ2-3; 9 nucleotides align to TRBD2. CDR3 length: 16 residues. The ends lost 3 bases at V and 5 bases at J; junction bases unmatched: 9. CDR1 and CDR2 (germline): SGHAT, FQNNGV. The CDR3, as DNA: TGTGCCAGCAGCTTGGGAAGCGGGAGGTTACTAGATACGCAGTATTTT. Translation: CASSLGSGRLLDTQYF. The variable domain in full, completed from reference TRBV11-2 and TRBJ2-3, reads EAGVAQSPRYKIIEKRQSVAFWCNPISGHATLYWYQQILGQGPKLLIQFQNNGVVDDSQLPKDRFSAERLKGVDSTLKIQPAKLEDSAVYLCASSLGSGRLLDTQYFGPGTRLTVL.

With respect to this clone: A single base is all that separates this from a far larger clone, so a read error is likely. Other DNA sequences in the same sample also yield this CDR3. The V and J genes are TRBV20-1 and TRBJ2-7; D tentatively fits TRBD1 or TRBD2 (6 bases each). The CDR3 sequence is 11 residues long. Germline assignment: CDR1 DFQATT and CDR2 SNEGSKA (reference sequence). V was clipped by 6 bases and J by 2 bases, with 8 bases between them. CDR3 sequence (DNA): TGCAGTGCCGGGGGCCCCTACGAGCAGTACTTC. Translated, it gives CSAGGPYEQYF.

This sequence joins TRBV18 and TRBJ1-1; D not resolved. The CDR3 sequence is 11 residues long. Trimming took off 5 bases at V and 1 base at J, with 2 bases between the two ends. The V gene's germline CDR1 is KGHSH and CDR2 LQKENI. This chain's CDR3 is CASSGNTEAFF. Here the CDR3 DNA reads TGTGCCAGCTCAGGGAACACTGAAGCTTTCTTT.

V and J are TRBV11-3 and TRBJ2-3; 7 bases align to TRBD1. The junction had 5 bases not matched to a gene; V was cut back by 8 bases and J by 0 bases. Germline V lookup: CDR1 SGHNT, CDR2 YENEEA. This CDR3 spans 14 amino acids. The CDR3 nucleotides are TGTGCCAGCGGCGCAGGGGGAAGCACAGATACGCAGTATTTT. Encoded protein: CASGAGGSTDTQYF.

This rearrangement joins TRBV5-5 to TRBJ1-2; 7 nucleotides match TRBD1. The CDR3 loop spans 13 amino acids. Trimming cost V 4 bases and J 8 bases; bases outside gene matches: 8. The germline gives CDR1 SGHKS, CDR2 YYEKEE (reference sequence). CDR3 sequence: CASSPGQAEGYTF. The CDR3 DNA follows: TGTGCCAGCAGCCCCGGACAGGCGGAAGGCTACACCTTC.

This chain connects TRBV4-1 to TRBJ2-1, with D possibly being TRBD2 (7 bases). This CDR3 is built from 17 residues. The ends were cut back, 4 bases at V and 5 bases at J, with 21 bases in the middle. Germline lookup yields CDR1 MGHRA and CDR2 YSYEKL. The CDR3 reads CASSRGGVLGANNEQFF. The CDR3, as DNA: TGCGCCAGCAGCCGGGGGGGAGTCCTGGGGGCAAACAATGAGCAGTTCTTC.